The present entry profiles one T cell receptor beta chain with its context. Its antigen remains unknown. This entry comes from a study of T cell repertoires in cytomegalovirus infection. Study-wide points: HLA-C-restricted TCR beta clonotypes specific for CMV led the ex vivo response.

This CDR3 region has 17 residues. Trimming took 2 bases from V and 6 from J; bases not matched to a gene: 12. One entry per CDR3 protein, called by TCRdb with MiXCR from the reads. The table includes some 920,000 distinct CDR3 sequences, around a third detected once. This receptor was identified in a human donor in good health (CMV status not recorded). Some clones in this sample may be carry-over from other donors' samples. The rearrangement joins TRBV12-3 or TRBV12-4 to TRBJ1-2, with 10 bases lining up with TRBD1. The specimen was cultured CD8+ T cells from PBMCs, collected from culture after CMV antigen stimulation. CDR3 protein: CASSLPSRQGARDGYTF. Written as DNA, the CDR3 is TGTGCCAGCAGTTTACCCTCCCGACAGGGGGCAAGGGATGGCTACACCTTC.